These 18 T cell receptor beta chains were sequenced from one sample in a study of T cell repertoires in cytomegalovirus infection. TCRdb re-derived calls from the reads in MiXCR, one entry per CDR3 protein. The repertoire holds around 770,000 distinct CDR3 sequences, with 25% to 35% as singletons. For these TCRs, the target antigens are not known. The starting material was cultured CD8+ T cells from PBMCs, obtained from culture after CMV antigen stimulation. The receptor set was obtained from a human donor in good health (CMV status not recorded). Some clones in this sample may be carry-over from other donors' samples.

The V gene is TRBV27, the J gene TRBJ2-3; 9 nucleotides match TRBD1. The junction had 11 bases not matched to a gene; V was cut back by 6 bases and J by 4 bases. This CDR3 has 16 residues. CDR1 and CDR2 (germline): MNHEY, SMNVEV (reference sequence). The CDR3 reads CASRPLGTGFPDTQYF. The CDR3 nucleotides are TGTGCCAGCAGGCCACTCGGGACAGGGTTTCCAGATACGCAGTATTTT.

This clonotype was observed a handful of times. The rearrangement uses TRBV29-1 and TRBJ1-2, with TRBD1 matching over 9 bases. The CDR3 is made up of 13 amino acids. After removal of 6 bases from V and 8 bases from J, the junction contained 10 bases not matched to a gene. Germline CDR1 SQVTM, CDR2 ANQGSEA. The CDR3, as DNA: TGCAGCGTCCAGGGACAGGGAATTTACGGCTACACCTTC. It yields the protein CSVQGQGIYGYTF.

The chain links TRBV7-9 to TRBJ1-4, with D perhaps matching TRBD1 (6 bases). V was clipped by 5 bases and J by 12 bases, with 25 bases between them. Germline CDR1 is SEHNR and CDR2 is FQNEAQ (reference sequence). The CDR3 length is 16 residues. The CDR3 sequence: CASSPPPEVGTFELFF. The CDR3 nucleotides read TGTGCCAGCAGCCCACCACCGGAGGTGGGGACATTTGAACTGTTTTTT. The whole variable domain, remainder taken from reference TRBV7-9 and TRBJ1-4, is DTGVSQNPRHKITKRGQNVTFRCDPISEHNRLYWYRQTLGQGPEFLTYFQNEAQLEKSRLLSDRFSAERPKGSFSTLEIQRTEQGDSAMYLCASSPPPEVGTFELFFGSGTQLSVL.

The chain joins TRBV27 to TRBJ1-5; D is undetermined. V gave up 6 bases and J gave up 0 bases, with 18 bases separating them. Germline V gene lookup returns CDR1 MNHEY and CDR2 SMNVEV (reference sequence). The CDR3 covers 17 residues. This CDR3 reads CASSPSVGDYSNQPQHF. The CDR3 bases are TGTGCCAGCAGCCCCTCCGTTGGTGATTATAGCAATCAGCCCCAGCATTTT.

In its sample, this clonotype was seen a few times. This sequence joins TRBV7-6 and TRBJ2-1; 7 nucleotides align to TRBD2. CDR1 SGHVS and CDR2 FNYEAQ come from the germline V gene. V shed 5 bases, J shed 0 bases, and the junction held 7 bases outside the gene matches. The CDR3 has 16 amino acids. The CDR3 bases are TGTGCCAGCAGCAACAGCGGGGTTACCTCCTACAATGAGCAGTTCTTC. Its translation is CASSNSGVTSYNEQFF.

This chain connects TRBV5-8 to TRBJ2-1, with D possibly matching TRBD2 (5 bases). V was trimmed by 4 bases and J by 16 bases, leaving 27 bases between them. The CDR3 contains 15 residues. Germline V lookup: CDR1 SGHTS, CDR2 YDEGEE. The CDR3 here is CASSPSSSSRAVLFF. As DNA, the CDR3 is TGTGCCAGCAGCCCATCTTCCTCGTCGAGGGCAGTACTATTCTTC.

This chain joins TRBV20-1 and TRBJ1-2, with 8 nucleotides matching TRBD1. Germline V gene data show CDR1 as DFQATT and CDR2 as SNEGSKA (reference sequence). The CDR3 totals 11 residues. J gave up 7 bases and V 6 bases, and 4 bases lay outside the gene matches. The chain's CDR3 is CSAQGAGGYTF. The CDR3 nucleotides read TGCAGTGCCCAGGGGGCCGGTGGCTACACCTTC.

This chain uses TRBV10-3 with TRBJ1-1, with 8 bases that match TRBD1. V was pared by 8 bases and J by 3 bases, with 17 bases of the junction left unmatched. The CDR3 contains 17 residues. CDR1 and CDR2 from the germline V gene are ENHRY and SYGVKD. The CDR3 loop is CAILMSRTGNLHTEAFF. CDR3 DNA: TGTGCCATCTTAATGTCCAGGACAGGGAATTTGCACACTGAAGCTTTCTTT.

This chain joins TRBV7-9 and TRBJ1-1; D unresolved. Looked up from germline, CDR1 is SEHNR and CDR2 is FQNEAQ (reference sequence). V lost 10 bases to trimming and J lost 0 bases, with 6 bases between them. The CDR3 runs 11 residues. The CDR3 bases are TGTGCCATCCTTTTGAACACTGAAGCTTTCTTT. It encodes CAILLNTEAFF.

The chain recombines TRBV6-1 with TRBJ2-5; the match to TRBD1 covers 10 bases. Trimming at V came to 5 bases and at J to 1 base, leaving 4 bases not matched to a gene. Germline values: CDR1 MNHNS, CDR2 SASEGT. The CDR3 covers 15 residues. The CDR3 DNA is TGTGCCAGCAGTCTGACAGGGGGCTTCCAAGAGACCCAGTACTTC. It encodes CASSLTGGFQETQYF.

This chain connects TRBV27 to TRBJ2-7, with TRBD2 identical over 10 bases. V lost 5 bases and J lost 2; bases outside the gene matches: 6. This CDR3 contains 15 residues. Germline V lookup: CDR1 MNHEY, CDR2 SMNVEV (reference sequence). CDR3 sequence reads: CASSPSGGLAYEQYV. In DNA form, the CDR3 reads TGTGCCAGCAGTCCTAGCGGGGGCCTGGCCTACGAGCAGTACGTC.

The table lists this clonotype with many counts. This sequence joins TRBV7-6 and TRBJ2-7; weak D call: TRBD1 (5 bases). The V and J ends lost 5 bases and 7 bases respectively, with 15 bases between them. Germline-derived CDR1 and CDR2 are SGHVS and FNYEAQ. CDR3 length: 13 amino acids. In DNA, the CDR3 is TGTGCCAGCAGCCTTAGAGCCGACAGAGAGCAGTACTTC. The encoded protein is CASSLRADREQYF.

This clonotype was observed a single time. CDR3 in amino acids: CASSLGRVSGEQYF. The DNA for the CDR3 is TGCGCCAGCAGCCTCGGACGGGTCTCCGGCGAGCAGTACTTC. The chain links TRBV5-1 to TRBJ2-7; unclear D gene. CDR1 and CDR2 (germline): SGHRS, YFSETQ. The CDR3 spans 14 residues. V was cut by 4 bases and J by 6 bases, with 17 bases left in between.

This clonotype was counted a few times. The V and J genes are TRBV7-2 and TRBJ2-1; the D gene is possibly TRBD2 (6 bases). Germline CDR1 reads SGHTA; CDR2 reads FQGNSA. Trimming left V 5 bases short and J 8 bases short, with 22 bases between. The length of the CDR3 is 16 residues. The CDR3 DNA sequence: TGTGCCAGCAGCGATAGTCTAGCCACCGGGAGAGATGAGCAGTTCTTC. Encoded protein: CASSDSLATGRDEQFF.

The V and J genes are TRBV10-1 and TRBJ2-2; D uncertain. The CDR3 sequence is 16 residues long. The V gene lost 0 bases and the J gene lost 3 bases, with 11 bases spanning the gap. CDR1 is WNHNN and CDR2 is SYGVQD in the germline V gene (reference sequence). CDR3 nucleotides: TGCGCCAGCAGTGAGTCGAGAAAAAGGGACACCGGGGAGCTGTTTTTT. It yields the protein CASSESRKRDTGELFF.

This clonotype has more than one count but fewer than ten. This sequence joins TRBV28 and TRBJ2-3; possibly TRBD1 for D (6 bases). Germline V gene lookup returns CDR1 MDHEN and CDR2 SYDVKM. This CDR3 contains 15 residues. Trimming left V 5 bases short and J 2 bases short, with 14 bases between. The CDR3 region is CASSPRQDFTDTQYF. CDR3 DNA: TGTGCCAGCAGTCCCCGACAGGATTTCACAGATACGCAGTATTTT.

This clonotype appeared a few times. This rearrangement joins TRBV15 to TRBJ1-1, with D hard to call. This CDR3 spans 15 amino acids. Germline-derived CDR1 and CDR2 are LNHNV and YYDKDF (reference sequence). V shed 0 bases and J shed 0 bases, with 8 bases lying between them. The CDR3 is CATSREVSLNTEAFF. In DNA form, the CDR3 reads TGTGCCACCAGCAGAGAGGTCAGTTTGAACACTGAAGCTTTCTTT.

The gene calls are TRBV11-3 and TRBJ2-1; maybe TRBD2 (6 bases). Germline V CDR1 and CDR2: SGHNT, YENEEA. CDR3 length: 16 residues. The ends were cut back, 4 bases at V and 1 base at J, with 14 bases in the middle. CDR3 in DNA: TGTGCCAGCAGCTCTAGGGACTCGGGGTCCTACAATGAGCAGTTCTTC. This sequence encodes CASSSRDSGSYNEQFF. Filled out from reference TRBV11-3 and TRBJ2-1, the complete variable domain reads EAGVVQSPRYKIIEKKQPVAFWCNPISGHNTLYWYLQNLGQGPELLIRYENEEAVDDSQLPKDRFSAERLKGVDSTLKIQPAELGDSAVYLCASSSRDSGSYNEQFFGPGTRLTVL.